This T cell receptor (beta chain) comes out of a study of blood T cell repertoires in COVID-19. The V gene's germline CDR1 is DFQATT and CDR2 SNEGSKA (reference sequence). The V gene lost 6 bases and the J gene lost 5 bases, with 8 bases spanning the gap. The CDR3 runs to 11 residues. TCRdb's table, derived via immunoSEQ multiplex PCR, lists solely in-frame clones and lacks some. The sample records 85,000 to 100,000 clones, about 82% being singletons. This TCR was recovered from a woman aged 55-69 years in a cohort sampled during active or convalescent COVID-19. The sample taken for sequencing was peripheral blood. The chain recombines TRBV20-1 with TRBJ2-1, with D possibly being TRBD1 (5 bases). The chain's CDR3 is CSAFRDNEQFF. The DNA of the CDR3 is TGCAGTGCCTTCAGGGACAATGAGCAGTTCTTC.